This TCR beta chain originates from a study of blood T cell repertoires in COVID-19. At the level of the study: Samples of COVID-19 (acute and convalescent) were obtained from the United States, Italy and Spain. In each case, the material was cDNA or gDNA derived from T cells, B-cell-depleted T cells, or PBMCs.

Trimming removed 0 bases from V and 7 bases from J, with 10 bases in between. Germline CDR1 is LNHDA and CDR2 is SQIVND (reference sequence). The CDR3 sequence is 13 residues long. The authors' processing: Counts of nucleated cells, estimated from reference gene primer amplification, were obtained. Assay: immunoSEQ multiplex PCR; the TCRdb copy retains only in-frame clones and omits some. For V, J and clone size, that table is used; D and trimming come from the DNA. The sample shows 150,000 to 200,000 clones, 70% to 90% of them seen only once. This clone is a singleton in its sample. Enrolment of Seattle patients took place during active infection, and they were followed longitudinally.

J is TRBJ2-7 and V is TRBV19; no clear D. This TCR was recovered from an older person with COVID-19, enrolled during active disease. Sequencing input: peripheral blood. This chain's CDR3 is CASSIEFMREQYF. The CDR3 DNA reads TGTGCCAGTAGTATAGAATTCATGAGGGAGCAGTACTTC.